The rows below give T cell receptor beta chains drawn from one sample of a study of T cell changes during pregnancy in multiple sclerosis. Clones were read by immunoSEQ multiplex PCR, and TCRdb kept only the in-frame ones, dropping some. The data hold about 79,000 clones, with approximately 90% observed a single time. The material sequenced was CD4+ T cells from peripheral blood mononuclear cells, taken in the second trimester of pregnancy. The receptors derive from a female donor with multiple sclerosis, enrolled in a pregnancy study. CDR3s leave out the opening cysteine and the closing phenylalanine or tryptophan.

V: TRBV30
J: TRBJ2-1
CDR3: AWRLAGGREQF

V: TRBV7-8
J: TRBJ2-1
CDR3: ASSLVAGLLAGNNEQF

V: TRBV7-2
J: TRBJ1-5
CDR3: ASSLQGGLGQPQH

V: TRBV5-1
J: TRBJ2-1
CDR3: ASSFGEGEQF

V: TRBV7-9
J: TRBJ1-2
CDR3: ASSRGPGYGYT

V: TRBV2
J: TRBJ1-6
CDR3: ASRGDWANSPLH

V: TRBV6-1
J: TRBJ1-5
CDR3: ASSRSRGNQPQH

V: TRBV10-2
J: TRBJ1-2
CDR3: ASLGAGHYGYT

V: TRBV7-2
J: TRBJ1-5
CDR3: ASSLWGVSNQPQH

V: TRBV7-6
J: TRBJ2-1
CDR3: ASSLEQGRGEQF

V: TRBV5-4
J: TRBJ1-1
CDR3: ASSLITRGEAF

V: TRBV9
J: TRBJ2-2
CDR3: ASRRASYTGELF

V: TRBV7-2
J: TRBJ2-1
CDR3: ASSLLAGYNEQF

V: TRBV9
J: TRBJ2-1
CDR3: ASSFGLAGVGNEQF

V: TRBV6-1
J: TRBJ1-2
CDR3: ASSELRTNYGYT

V: TRBV19
J: TRBJ1-1
CDR3: ASSSMREAF